The 25 T cell receptor beta chains below were found in one sample sequenced in a study of identical twins. TCRdb recomputed calls from the 5' RACE reads with MiXCR, one row per CDR3 protein. The sample has around 1.7 million distinct CDR3 sequences; around a third are singletons. What was sequenced was cord blood. These receptors were obtained from a newborn girl in good health.

The table lists this clonotype with a few counts. The rearrangement links TRBV5-1 to TRBJ2-1; 12 nucleotides match TRBD2. After removal of 0 bases from V and 15 bases from J, the junction contained 4 bases not matched to a gene. The CDR3 totals 13 residues. Per germline, CDR1 SGHRS and CDR2 YFSETQ. The CDR3 region has the DNA TGCGCCAGCAGCTTGGAACTAGCGGGAGGTTCGTTCTTC. Amino acid sequence: CASSLELAGGSFF.

This rearrangement joins TRBV5-1 to TRBJ2-4; 13 bases line up with TRBD2. The better agreement between TRBJ2-7 and the DNA end casts doubt on the J call. This CDR3 contains 17 residues. Germline V gives CDR1 SGHRS, CDR2 YFSETQ. This CDR3 reads CASSIGTSGTGSYEQYF. In DNA, the CDR3 is TGCGCCAGCAGCATAGGGACTAGCGGGACGGGCTCCTACGAGCAGTACTTC.

This clonotype was detected a few times. The rearrangement links TRBV29-1 to TRBJ1-1; possible D gene TRBD1, 5 bases. CDR3 size: 12 residues. Germline lookup yields CDR1 SQVTM and CDR2 ANQGSEA. Between the trimmed V and J ends, which lost 3 bases and 8 bases, there was a span of 13 bases. This chain's CDR3 is CSVESGREEAFF. As DNA, the CDR3 is TGCAGCGTTGAGTCAGGGAGAGAGGAAGCTTTCTTT.

This clonotype showed up just once. This chain links TRBV29-1 with TRBJ2-2, with D tentatively TRBD1 (6 bases). The germline V gene encodes CDR1 SQVTM and CDR2 ANQGSEA. This CDR3 region has 14 residues. V gave up 2 bases and J gave up 2 bases, with 9 bases separating them. The CDR3: CSVERDTNTGELFF. DNA for the CDR3: TGCAGCGTTGAAAGGGACACTAACACCGGGGAGCTGTTTTTT.

This clonotype has ten or more counts. The genes are TRBV29-1 and TRBJ2-1; D is possibly TRBD1 or TRBD2 (5 bases each). Looked up from germline, CDR1 is SQVTM and CDR2 is ANQGSEA. Trimming took 4 bases from V and 2 from J, leaving 9 bases between them. The CDR3 runs 13 residues. This CDR3 reads CSVAQGAYNEQFF. In nucleotides, the CDR3 is TGCAGCGTTGCGCAGGGAGCCTACAATGAGCAGTTCTTC.

This clonotype was observed many times. J is TRBJ1-1 and V is TRBV7-2; 7 bases match TRBD1. The CDR3 is 14 residues long. The germline CDR1 and CDR2 sequences are SGHTA and FQGNSA. Trimming took 6 bases from V and 0 from J; bases not matched to a gene: 4. The CDR3 here is CASSSTGMNTEAFF. The CDR3, as DNA: TGTGCCAGCAGTTCGACAGGGATGAACACTGAAGCTTTCTTT.

The chain employs TRBV27 and TRBJ2-3, with D tentatively TRBD2 (6 bases). The ends were cut back, 3 bases at V and 1 base at J, with 14 bases in the middle. Per germline, CDR1 MNHEY and CDR2 SMNVEV (reference sequence). The CDR3 spans 16 residues. Written as DNA, the CDR3 is TGTGCCAGCAGTTTTATCGGGTCTAGCGGCACAGATACGCAGTATTTT. Its protein product is CASSFIGSSGTDTQYF.

A few counts support this clonotype. The chain combines TRBV29-1 with TRBJ2-1; TRBD2 might be the D (7 bases). The CDR3 is made up of 12 amino acids. Germline values: CDR1 SQVTM, CDR2 ANQGSEA. V was trimmed by 7 bases and J by 10 bases, leaving 17 bases between them. For the CDR3, the DNA is TGCAGCGCATCAAGCGGGACAACCGAGCAGTTCTTC. Its translation: CSASSGTTEQFF.

This clonotype was counted between two and nine times. The chain joins TRBV20-1 to TRBJ2-3, with D maybe TRBD1 (6 bases). Trimming took off 5 bases at V and 2 bases at J, with 11 bases between the two ends. The CDR3 sequence is 13 residues long. Per germline, CDR1 DFQATT and CDR2 SNEGSKA (reference sequence). The CDR3 coding sequence is TGCAGTGCTTCGGGACAACCCACAGATACGCAGTATTTT. Amino acids: CSASGQPTDTQYF.

The chain combines TRBV28 with TRBJ2-3; the match to TRBD1 covers 8 bases. The CDR3 contains 15 residues. Germline V gene sequence: CDR1 MDHEN, CDR2 SYDVKM. The V segment lost 3 bases and the J segment 7 bases; nucleotides outside the gene matches: 9. This CDR3 is CASSFRDRLRYTQYF. The CDR3 region has the DNA TGTGCCAGCAGTTTCCGGGACAGGCTTCGGTATACGCAGTATTTT.

The V gene is TRBV12-3 or TRBV12-4, the J gene TRBJ1-1; 7 bases are a match to TRBD1. The CDR3 runs to 15 residues. V dropped 5 bases and J dropped 0; count of bases not matched to a gene: 6. The CDR3 DNA reads TGTGCCAGCAGTCGACAGGGTCGAGTGAACACTGAAGCTTTCTTT. Its translation: CASSRQGRVNTEAFF.

This clonotype was counted a few times. This rearrangement joins TRBV4-1 to TRBJ2-1; possibly TRBD2 for D (6 bases). The CDR3 runs to 17 residues. Germline values: CDR1 MGHRA, CDR2 YSYEKL. V lost 3 bases and J 1 base, leaving 16 bases between the germline ends. This chain's CDR3 is CASSHARDLFSYNEQFF. The CDR3 DNA follows: TGCGCCAGCAGCCATGCCCGGGACTTATTTTCCTACAATGAGCAGTTCTTC.

This clonotype was recorded a few times. The chain uses TRBV11-2 and TRBJ2-3, with 8 bases aligning to TRBD2. V dropped 5 bases and J dropped 3; count of bases not matched to a gene: 7. CDR3 size: 15 residues. The germline V gene has CDR1 SGHAT and CDR2 FQNNGV. The CDR3 loop is CASSAAGAGTDTQYF. The CDR3 DNA sequence: TGTGCCAGCAGCGCAGCGGGAGCTGGGACAGATACGCAGTATTTT.

The count of this clonotype is one. This chain links TRBV7-9 with TRBJ2-5; 7 positions match TRBD1. V shed 4 bases and J 11 bases; nucleotides not matched to a gene: 16. CDR3 length: 15 residues. Germline CDR1 reads SEHNR; CDR2 reads FQNEAQ (reference sequence). The CDR3 loop is CASSSRDRLINEQYF. In DNA form, the CDR3 reads TGTGCCAGCAGCTCCCGGGACAGACTAATTAATGAGCAGTACTTC.

Only a few counts were recorded for this clonotype. CDR3 loop: CAPAPRGGRGYNEQFF. CDR3 nucleotides: TGTGCCCCAGCTCCCAGGGGGGGGCGGGGGTACAATGAGCAGTTCTTC. The rearrangement joins TRBV12-3 or TRBV12-4 to TRBJ2-1; D is perhaps TRBD1 or TRBD2 (7 bases each). The CDR3 totals 16 residues. V lost 11 bases to trimming and J lost 4 bases, with 24 bases between them.

This clonotype was seen ten or more times. This chain uses TRBV12-3 or TRBV12-4 with TRBJ2-1, with D possibly being TRBD2 (5 bases). The CDR3 sequence is 15 residues long. Trimming cost V 4 bases and J 0 bases, with 10 bases left between them. As DNA, the CDR3 is TGTGCCAGCAGTTATGGCGGGTTCTCCTACAATGAGCAGTTCTTC. This sequence encodes CASSYGGFSYNEQFF.

This chain joins TRBV13 and TRBJ2-5; no definite D call. Germline assignment: CDR1 PRHDT and CDR2 FYEKMQ (reference sequence). This CDR3 region has 16 residues. V lost 1 base to trimming and J lost 11 bases, with 23 bases between them. For the CDR3, the DNA is TGTGCCAGCAGCTTAGTAGACTTCTACCTTAACAATGAGCAGTACTTC. This sequence encodes CASSLVDFYLNNEQYF.

This clonotype was counted between two and nine times. The chain recombines TRBV18 with TRBJ2-3; 13 bases map to TRBD2. This CDR3 is built from 16 residues. V gave up 1 base and J gave up 3 bases; unmatched junction bases: 1. Germline assignment: CDR1 KGHSH and CDR2 LQKENI. The CDR3 sequence: CASSPLTSGRTDTQYF. CDR3 coding DNA: TGTGCCAGCTCACCACTGACTAGCGGGAGGACAGATACGCAGTATTTT. Full variable domain (missing parts from reference TRBV18 and TRBJ2-3): NAGVMQNPRHLVRRRGQEARLRCSPMKGHSHVYWYRQLPEEGLKFMVYLQKENIIDESGMPKERFSAEFPKEGPSILRIQQVVRGDSAAYFCASSPLTSGRTDTQYFGPGTRLTVL.

The chain uses TRBV12-3 or TRBV12-4 and TRBJ2-4; weak D call: TRBD2 (6 bases). This CDR3 comprises 14 residues. Trimming took 3 bases from V and 13 from J, leaving 19 bases between them. CDR3 protein: CASSFRGSPREQYF. The CDR3 DNA is TGTGCCAGCAGTTTTCGGGGGTCTCCTAGAGAGCAGTACTTC.

The chain couples TRBV7-2 to TRBJ2-1, with 9 bases that match TRBD2. V trimming: 2 bases; J trimming: 9 bases; junction bases outside the gene matches: 8. Per germline, CDR1 SGHTA and CDR2 FQGNSA. CDR3 length equals 15 residues. CDR3 protein: CASSLLAGGQFEQFF. As DNA, the CDR3 is TGTGCCAGCAGCTTACTGGCGGGAGGGCAATTTGAGCAGTTCTTC.

A remark on this clonotype: A far larger clone is one base from this, pointing to a likely read error. The chain combines TRBV18 with TRBJ2-3, with 10 bases matching TRBD2. The CDR3 length is 15 residues. Trimming at V came to 3 bases and at J to 4 bases, leaving 4 bases not matched to a gene. Germline V lookup: CDR1 KGHSH, CDR2 LQKENI. In DNA form, the CDR3 reads TGTGCCAGCTCACCGGGACTAGCGAGCTCAGATACGCAGTATTTT. It encodes CASSPGLASSDTQYF.

This clonotype came up once. A junction boundary mismatches the germline segment, possibly from a read error. The chain uses TRBV10-3 and TRBJ2-1; 12 positions match TRBD2. CDR3 size: 18 residues. Germline V gene sequence: CDR1 ENHRY, CDR2 SYGVKD. CDR3 DNA sequence: TGTGCCATCAGTGAGAACCTCCTAGCGGGGGGGCATAGCAATGAGCGGTTCTTC. Translating gives CAISENLLAGGHSNERFF.

The rearrangement joins TRBV25-1 to TRBJ1-2, with D possibly TRBD1 on 5 matching bases. The germline V and J ends were trimmed by 1 base and 3 bases, with 12 bases remaining between them. This CDR3 contains 15 residues. Germline CDR1 and CDR2: MGHDK and SYGVNS. CDR3 residues: CASSEFRDSHYGYTF. As DNA, the CDR3 is TGTGCCAGCAGTGAATTTAGAGACAGCCACTATGGCTACACCTTC.

This chain links TRBV10-1 with TRBJ1-1; a possible D gene is TRBD1 (5 bases). Germline V gene sequence: CDR1 WNHNN, CDR2 SYGVQD (reference sequence). The V end lost 5 bases, the J end lost 5 bases, and 6 bases lay between the germline ends. The CDR3 has 11 residues. CDR3 sequence (DNA): TGCGCCAGCAGTCACAGGACTGAAGCTTTCTTT. Its translation: CASSHRTEAFF.

This clonotype was seen a handful of times. The chain recombines TRBV18 with TRBJ2-5, with unresolved D. Trimming removed 3 bases at V and 1 base at J, with 6 bases between. In germline, CDR1 is KGHSH, CDR2 LQKENI. The CDR3 extends over 13 amino acids. The CDR3 coding sequence is TGTGCCAGCTCACCCAACACCCAAGAGACCCAGTACTTC. Its translation is CASSPNTQETQYF.